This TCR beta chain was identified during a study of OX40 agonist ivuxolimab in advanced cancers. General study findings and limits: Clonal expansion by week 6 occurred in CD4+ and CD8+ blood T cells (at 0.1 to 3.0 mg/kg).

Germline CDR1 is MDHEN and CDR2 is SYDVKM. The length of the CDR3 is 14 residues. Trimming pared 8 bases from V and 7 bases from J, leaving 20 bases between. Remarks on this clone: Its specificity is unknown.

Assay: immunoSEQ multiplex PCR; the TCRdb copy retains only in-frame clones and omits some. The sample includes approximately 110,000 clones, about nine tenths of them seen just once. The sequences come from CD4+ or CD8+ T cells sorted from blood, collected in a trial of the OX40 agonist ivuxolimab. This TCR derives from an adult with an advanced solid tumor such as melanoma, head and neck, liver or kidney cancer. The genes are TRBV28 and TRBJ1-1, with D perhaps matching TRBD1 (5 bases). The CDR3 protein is CASLETREGIEAFF. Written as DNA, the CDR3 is TGTGCCAGCCTCGAGACCCGCGAGGGGATTGAAGCTTTCTTT.